This T cell receptor beta chain was sequenced in a study of cytomegalovirus exposure and HLA in healthy donors. Overall study findings and caveats: The authors confirmed in vitro that a few CMV-associated chains were specific for CMV antigens.

Primers for the PCR totalled 60 Vbeta and 13 Jbeta. Profiling relied on immunoSEQ multiplex PCR, and the TCRdb table lists in-frame clones only, not all of them. The sample contains 100,000 to 150,000 clones, more than 60% of which appear only once. Remarks on this clone: Antigen unknown.

V was shortened by 10 bases and J by 0 bases, with 6 bases between the two germline ends. Germline loops: CDR1 SEHNR, CDR2 FQNEAQ (reference sequence). This CDR3 has 11 residues. The chain couples TRBV7-9 to TRBJ1-2; D is perhaps TRBD1 (5 bases). The sample taken for sequencing was PBMCs. The TCR comes from a woman aged 60-75 years in good health and CMV-seropositive. The CDR3, as DNA: TGTGCCACAGGGTCTAACTATGGCTACACCTTC. This gives the protein CATGSNYGYTF.